This entry lists 21 T cell receptor beta chains sequenced from one sample in a study of blood T cell repertoires in COVID-19. TCRdb keeps only in-frame clones here, not all; method: immunoSEQ multiplex PCR. The data contain some 210,000 clones, 92% of them singletons. Source material: peripheral blood. All receptors come from a man aged 25 to 45 with acute or convalescent COVID-19.

J is TRBJ2-5 and V is TRBV7-3; D is possibly TRBD1 (6 bases). Looked up from germline, CDR1 is SGHTA and CDR2 is FQGTGA. The CDR3 loop spans 15 amino acids. V was trimmed by 2 bases and J by 5 bases, leaving 15 bases between them. CDR3 region: CASSLQGTTVETQYF. The CDR3, as DNA: TGTGCCAGCAGCTTACAGGGGACCACGGTGGAGACCCAGTACTTC.

V and J are TRBV5-1 and TRBJ2-7; 11 nucleotides align to TRBD1. J lost 2 bases, V lost 5 bases, and 9 bases had no gene match. Germline CDR1 SGHRS, CDR2 YFSETQ. There are 16 residues in the CDR3. Written as DNA, the CDR3 is TGCGCCAGCAGACTGCGGTGGACAGGGGGCCCCTACGAGCAGTACTTC. Its translation is CASRLRWTGGPYEQYF.

V usage is TRBV3-1 (or the pseudogene TRBV3-2) and J usage is TRBJ2-3, with 8 bases aligning to TRBD2. The V gene end was trimmed by 0 bases and the J gene end by 6 bases; junction bases not matched to a gene: 11. The CDR3 spans 17 residues. From germline, CDR1 is LGHDT and CDR2 YNNKEL (reference sequence). The CDR3, as DNA: TGTGCCAGCAGCCAAGATCCCACTAGCGGATGGGGGGATACGCAGTATTTT. It is translated as CASSQDPTSGWGDTQYF.

The chain uses TRBV18 and TRBJ1-6; 8 bases align to TRBD1. Germline V CDR1 and CDR2: KGHSH, LQKENI. The CDR3 is 14 amino acids. The V segment lost 1 base and the J segment 10 bases; nucleotides outside the gene matches: 3. As DNA, the CDR3 is TGTGCCAGCTCACCACAGACAGGGGTATCACCCCTCCACTTT. Residues: CASSPQTGVSPLHF.

CDR3 coding DNA: TGCGCCAGCAGCCTAGAGGAGACCCAGTACTTC. Amino acid sequence: CASSLEETQYF. The chain uses TRBV5-1 and TRBJ2-5; D ambiguous. This CDR3 region has 11 residues. The germline CDR1 and CDR2 sequences are SGHRS and YFSETQ. Trimming removed 4 bases at V and 5 bases at J, with 6 bases between.

CDR3 sequence: CASSLVGIRSGNTIYF. In DNA, the CDR3 is TGTGCCAGCAGCTTGGTCGGTATTCGCTCTGGAAACACCATATATTTT. The rearrangement links TRBV5-4 to TRBJ1-3; D is ambiguous. Germline V CDR1 and CDR2: SGHNT, YYREEE (reference sequence). The CDR3 runs to 16 residues. V was trimmed by 0 bases and J by 0 bases, leaving 10 bases between them.

The CDR3 sequence is CSTGTGEVGYTF. As DNA, the CDR3 is TGCAGCACCGGGACAGGGGAAGTGGGCTACACCTTC. The chain carries TRBV29-1 and TRBJ1-2, with 10 bases fitting TRBD1. The V gene's germline CDR1 is SQVTM and CDR2 ANQGSEA. V lost 8 bases and J lost 8; bases outside the gene matches: 8. This CDR3 has 12 amino acids.

The chain uses TRBV6-6 and TRBJ2-3, with 10 nucleotides matching TRBD1. CDR1 MNHNY and CDR2 SVGAGI come from the germline V gene (reference sequence). This CDR3 has 15 amino acids. V lost 8 bases and J lost 4; bases outside the gene matches: 9. The CDR3 here is CASEMWTGGSDTQYF. The CDR3 DNA sequence: TGTGCCAGCGAAATGTGGACAGGGGGTTCAGATACGCAGTATTTT.

This chain connects TRBV18 to TRBJ2-5; TRBD2 aligns across 7 bases. The CDR3 spans 15 residues. After removal of 5 bases from V and 2 bases from J, the junction contained 8 bases not matched to a gene. Germline CDR1 is KGHSH and CDR2 is LQKENI. This chain's CDR3 is CASSSHLGGQETQYF. Written as DNA, the CDR3 is TGTGCCAGCTCATCACATCTGGGAGGGCAAGAGACCCAGTACTTC.

The DNA of the CDR3 is TGTGCCAGCAGCTCGGACAGACAAGAGACCCAGTACTTC. Protein sequence: CASSSDRQETQYF. The chain employs TRBV7-2 and TRBJ2-5; a weak D match, TRBD1 (6 bases). V was pared by 4 bases and J by 2 bases, with 8 bases between. Germline V gives CDR1 SGHTA, CDR2 FQGNSA. The CDR3 extends over 13 amino acids.

This rearrangement joins TRBV4-1 to TRBJ1-1, with D possibly TRBD1 on 5 matching bases. This CDR3 spans 16 amino acids. With 2 bases removed from V and 2 bases from J, the gap between germline ends came to 15 bases. CDR1 is MGHRA, CDR2 YSYEKL, per germline. CDR3 sequence reads: CASSQYTSTVNTEAFF. DNA for the CDR3: TGCGCCAGCAGCCAATACACCTCGACAGTTAACACTGAAGCTTTCTTT.

The chain employs TRBV4-1 and TRBJ2-7, with TRBD1 identical over 12 bases. The CDR3 spans 16 residues. CDR1 is MGHRA and CDR2 is YSYEKL in the germline V gene. With V trimmed by 8 bases and J by 7 bases, 15 bases remained unmatched. The DNA for the CDR3 is TGCGCCAGCCCTTTCCTCCCGGGACAGGGGGCGGGGGAGCAGTACTTC. Amino acids: CASPFLPGQGAGEQYF.

The chain uses TRBV6-5 and TRBJ1-5; D remains unclear. This CDR3 region has 14 residues. Germline CDR1 reads MNHEY; CDR2 reads SVGAGI. The ends were cut back, 0 bases at V and 3 bases at J, with 6 bases in the middle. DNA for the CDR3: TGTGCCAGCAGTTACTCGAGGTCCAATCAGCCCCAGCATTTT. Protein sequence: CASSYSRSNQPQHF.

V and J are TRBV30 and TRBJ2-2, with D perhaps TRBD2 (6 bases). The CDR3 is 15 residues long. Germline V lookup: CDR1 GTSNPN, CDR2 SVGIG (reference sequence). The V and J ends lost 4 bases and 6 bases respectively, with 18 bases between them. CDR3 in amino acids: CAWTQRRGGPGELFF. CDR3 in DNA: TGTGCCTGGACCCAACGGAGGGGAGGCCCCGGGGAGCTGTTTTTT.

The V and J genes are TRBV7-8 and TRBJ2-1; 10 nucleotides match TRBD1. Germline CDR1 reads SGHVS; CDR2 reads FQNEAQ. The CDR3 has 15 amino acids. V shed 5 bases and J 9 bases; nucleotides not matched to a gene: 10. The chain's CDR3 is CASSLQSTGGSEQFF. Here the CDR3 DNA reads TGTGCCAGCAGCCTACAATCGACAGGGGGCTCTGAGCAGTTCTTC.

The chain links TRBV28 to TRBJ2-5; D is uncertain. The V gene lost 5 bases and the J gene lost 0 bases, with 10 bases spanning the gap. CDR3 length: 14 amino acids. CDR1 and CDR2 from the germline V gene are MDHEN and SYDVKM. The CDR3 region has the DNA TGTGCCAGCAGTCTCGTCGGGTACCAAGAGACCCAGTACTTC. This codes for CASSLVGYQETQYF.

The CDR3 bases are TGTGCCAGCAGCTTGGGGACAGCATCTAATGAGCAGTTCTTC. Protein sequence: CASSLGTASNEQFF. V gene TRBV11-3 combines with J gene TRBJ2-1, with 7 nucleotides matching TRBD1. This CDR3 has 14 residues. V lost 3 bases and J lost 7; bases outside the gene matches: 6. Germline-derived CDR1 and CDR2 are SGHNT and YENEEA.

The J gene is TRBJ2-4, the V gene TRBV6-1, with TRBD2 as a possible D gene (7 bases). The germline CDR1 and CDR2 sequences are MNHNS and SASEGT. The CDR3 is made up of 18 amino acids. The V end was cut by 3 bases, the J end by 0 bases, with 18 bases between. The CDR3 DNA sequence: TGTGCCAGCAGTGATTGGGGGGGGGACACCTTAGCCAAAAACATTCAGTACTTC. It specifies CASSDWGGDTLAKNIQYF.

This chain's CDR3 is CASSKGGRRETQYF. The CDR3 DNA reads TGTGCCAGCAGCAAAGGGGGGAGGAGGGAGACCCAGTACTTC. V gene TRBV21-1 combines with J gene TRBJ2-5; the tabulated D call, TRBD2, remains unverified against the DNA. TRBV21-1 is an annotated pseudogene. This CDR3 is built from 14 residues.

The rearrangement links TRBV6-5 to TRBJ2-3; possible D gene TRBD2, 6 bases. CDR1 and CDR2 from the germline V gene are MNHEY and SVGAGI. The CDR3 spans 14 residues. Trimming shortened V by 2 bases and J by 6 bases, and 12 bases separated the two germline ends. This CDR3 is CASSYSGTGDTQYF. CDR3 bases: TGTGCCAGCAGTTACAGTGGGACTGGTGATACGCAGTATTTT.

V and J are TRBV28 and TRBJ2-7, with TRBD1 as a possible D gene (5 bases). CDR1 and CDR2 (germline): MDHEN, SYDVKM. Trimming took 7 bases from V and 2 from J, leaving 12 bases between them. This CDR3 has 13 amino acids. Written as DNA, the CDR3 is TGTGCCAGCAATACAGGATTTACCTACGAGCAGTACTTC. Its translation is CASNTGFTYEQYF. The full variable domain, its missing parts supplied by reference TRBV28 and TRBJ2-7, is DVKVTQSSRYLVKRTGEKVFLECVQDMDHENMFWYRQDPGLGLRLIYFSYDVKMKEKGDIPEGYSVSREKKERFSLILESASTNQTSMYLCASNTGFTYEQYFGPGTRLTVT.